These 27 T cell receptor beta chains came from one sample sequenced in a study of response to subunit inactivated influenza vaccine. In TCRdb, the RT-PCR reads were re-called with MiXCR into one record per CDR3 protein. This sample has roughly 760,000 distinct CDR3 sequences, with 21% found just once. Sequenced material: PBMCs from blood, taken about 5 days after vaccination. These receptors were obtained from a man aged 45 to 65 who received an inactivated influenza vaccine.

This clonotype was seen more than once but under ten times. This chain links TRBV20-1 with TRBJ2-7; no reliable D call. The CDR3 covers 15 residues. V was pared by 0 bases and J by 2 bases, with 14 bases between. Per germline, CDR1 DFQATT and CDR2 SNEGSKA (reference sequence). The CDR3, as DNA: TGCAGTGCTAGAGATGTATTGGAGAGCGCCTACGAGCAGTACTTC. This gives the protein CSARDVLESAYEQYF.

The CDR3 spells CASSYARDRAGNEQFF. CDR3 DNA sequence: TGTGCCAGCAGCTACGCCCGGGACAGGGCGGGGAATGAGCAGTTCTTC. This chain uses TRBV2 with TRBJ2-1; TRBD1 matches 9 bases. This CDR3 has 16 amino acids. Germline CDR1 and CDR2: SNHLY and FYNNEI. V lost 6 bases to trimming and J lost 7 bases; unmatched junction nucleotides: 13.

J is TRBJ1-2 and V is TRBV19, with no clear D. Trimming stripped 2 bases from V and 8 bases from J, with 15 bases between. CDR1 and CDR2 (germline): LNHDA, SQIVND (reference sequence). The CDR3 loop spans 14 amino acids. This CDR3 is CASSIRIRDTGYTF. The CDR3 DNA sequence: TGTGCCAGTAGTATACGGATAAGGGATACGGGCTACACCTTC.

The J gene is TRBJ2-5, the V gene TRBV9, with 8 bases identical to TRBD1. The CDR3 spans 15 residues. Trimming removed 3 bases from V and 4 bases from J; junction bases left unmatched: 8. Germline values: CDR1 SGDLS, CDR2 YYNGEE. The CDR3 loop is CASSAETGTGETQYF. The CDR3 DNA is TGTGCCAGCAGCGCGGAGACAGGGACAGGAGAGACCCAGTACTTC.

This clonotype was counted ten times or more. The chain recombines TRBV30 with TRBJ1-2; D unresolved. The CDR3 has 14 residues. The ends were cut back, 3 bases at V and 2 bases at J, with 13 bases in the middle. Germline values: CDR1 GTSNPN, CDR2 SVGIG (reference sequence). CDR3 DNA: TGTGCCTGGAGGAAGCGGTCCAGGAACTATGGCTACACCTTC. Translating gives CAWRKRSRNYGYTF.

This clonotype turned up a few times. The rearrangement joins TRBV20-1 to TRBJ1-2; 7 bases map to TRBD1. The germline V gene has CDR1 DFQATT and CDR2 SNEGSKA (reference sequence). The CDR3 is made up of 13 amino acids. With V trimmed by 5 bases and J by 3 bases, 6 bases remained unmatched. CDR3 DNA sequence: TGCAGTGCTGGACAGGAGACTTACTATGGCTACACCTTC. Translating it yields CSAGQETYYGYTF.

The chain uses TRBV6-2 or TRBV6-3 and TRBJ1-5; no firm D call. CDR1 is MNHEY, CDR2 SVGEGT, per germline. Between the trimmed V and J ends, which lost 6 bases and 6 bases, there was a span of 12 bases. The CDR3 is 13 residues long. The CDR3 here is CASSLSRVQPQHF. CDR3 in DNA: TGTGCCAGCAGCCTTTCTCGGGTTCAGCCCCAGCATTTT.

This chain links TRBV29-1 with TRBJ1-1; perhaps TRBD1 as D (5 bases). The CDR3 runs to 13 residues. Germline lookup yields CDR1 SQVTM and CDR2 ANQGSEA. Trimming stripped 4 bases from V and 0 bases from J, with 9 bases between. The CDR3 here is CSVGQHLNTEAFF. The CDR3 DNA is TGCAGCGTTGGACAGCACCTGAACACTGAAGCTTTCTTT. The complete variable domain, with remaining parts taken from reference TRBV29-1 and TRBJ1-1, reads SAVISQKPSRDICQRGTSLTIQCQVDSQVTMMFWYRQQPGQSLTLIATANQGSEATYESGFVIDKFPISRPNLTFSTLTVSNMSPEDSSIYLCSVGQHLNTEAFFGQGTRLTVV.

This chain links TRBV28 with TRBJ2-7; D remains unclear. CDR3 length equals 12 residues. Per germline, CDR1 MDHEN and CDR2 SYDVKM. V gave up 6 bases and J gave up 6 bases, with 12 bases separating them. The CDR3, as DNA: TGTGCCAGCAGGACCCCGGTCGGCGAGCAGTACTTC. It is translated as CASRTPVGEQYF.

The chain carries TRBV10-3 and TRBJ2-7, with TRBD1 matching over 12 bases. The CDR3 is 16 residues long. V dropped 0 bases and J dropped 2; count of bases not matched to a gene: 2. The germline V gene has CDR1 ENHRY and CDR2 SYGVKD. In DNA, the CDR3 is TGTGCCATCAGTGAGTCGGGACAGGGGGCGGCCTACGAGCAGTACTTC. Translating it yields CAISESGQGAAYEQYF.

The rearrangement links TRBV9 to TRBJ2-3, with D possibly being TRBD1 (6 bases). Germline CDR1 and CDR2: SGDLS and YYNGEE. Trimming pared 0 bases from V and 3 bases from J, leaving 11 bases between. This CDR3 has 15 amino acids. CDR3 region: CASSVEAGVTDTQYF. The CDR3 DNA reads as TGTGCCAGCAGCGTAGAGGCAGGGGTAACAGATACGCAGTATTTT.

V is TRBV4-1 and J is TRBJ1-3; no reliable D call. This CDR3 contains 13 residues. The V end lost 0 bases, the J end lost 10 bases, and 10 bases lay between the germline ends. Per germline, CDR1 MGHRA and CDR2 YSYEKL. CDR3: CASSQDALRTIYF. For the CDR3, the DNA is TGCGCCAGCAGCCAAGATGCTCTTAGGACCATATATTTT.

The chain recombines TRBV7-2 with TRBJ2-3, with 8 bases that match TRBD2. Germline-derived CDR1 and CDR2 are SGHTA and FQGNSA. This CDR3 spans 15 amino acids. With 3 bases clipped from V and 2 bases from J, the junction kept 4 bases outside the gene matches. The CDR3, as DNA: TGTGCCAGCAGCTTTCCGGGGGGGGACACAGATACGCAGTATTTT. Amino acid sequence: CASSFPGGDTDTQYF.

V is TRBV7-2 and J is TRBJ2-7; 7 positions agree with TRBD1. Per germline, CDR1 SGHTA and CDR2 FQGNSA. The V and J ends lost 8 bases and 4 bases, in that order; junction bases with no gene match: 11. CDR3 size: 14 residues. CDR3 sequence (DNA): TGTGCCAGCTGCCAGCGGACAGGAGGATACGAGCAGTACTTC. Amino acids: CASCQRTGGYEQYF.

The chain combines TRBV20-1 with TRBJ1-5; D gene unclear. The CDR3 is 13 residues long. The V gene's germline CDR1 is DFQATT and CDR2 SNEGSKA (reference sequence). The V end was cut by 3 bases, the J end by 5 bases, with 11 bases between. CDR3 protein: CSARRGFDQPQHF. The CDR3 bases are TGCAGTGCTAGGAGAGGCTTTGATCAGCCCCAGCATTTT.

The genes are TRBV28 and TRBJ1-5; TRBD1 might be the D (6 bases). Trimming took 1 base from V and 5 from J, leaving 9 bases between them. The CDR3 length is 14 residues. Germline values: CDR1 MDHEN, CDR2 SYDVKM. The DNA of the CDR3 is TGTGCCAGCAGTTTATACAGGGCGGATCAGCCCCAGCATTTT. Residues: CASSLYRADQPQHF. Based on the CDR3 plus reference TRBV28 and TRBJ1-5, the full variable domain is DVKVTQSSRYLVKRTGEKVFLECVQDMDHENMFWYRQDPGLGLRLIYFSYDVKMKEKGDIPEGYSVSREKKERFSLILESASTNQTSMYLCASSLYRADQPQHFGDGTRLSIL.

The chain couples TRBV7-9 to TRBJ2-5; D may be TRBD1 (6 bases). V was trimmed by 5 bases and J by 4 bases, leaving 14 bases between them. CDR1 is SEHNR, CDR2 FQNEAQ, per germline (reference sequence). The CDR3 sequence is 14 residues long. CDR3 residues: CASSQAGTTETQYF. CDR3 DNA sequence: TGTGCCAGCAGCCAAGCCGGGACAACAGAGACCCAGTACTTC.

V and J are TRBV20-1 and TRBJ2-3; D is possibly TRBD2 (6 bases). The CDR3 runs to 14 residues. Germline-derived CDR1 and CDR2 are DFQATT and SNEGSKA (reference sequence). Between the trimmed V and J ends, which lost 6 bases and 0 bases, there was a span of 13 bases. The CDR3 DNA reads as TGCAGTGCGCTGCTAGCGACTAGCACAGATACGCAGTATTTT. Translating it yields CSALLATSTDTQYF.

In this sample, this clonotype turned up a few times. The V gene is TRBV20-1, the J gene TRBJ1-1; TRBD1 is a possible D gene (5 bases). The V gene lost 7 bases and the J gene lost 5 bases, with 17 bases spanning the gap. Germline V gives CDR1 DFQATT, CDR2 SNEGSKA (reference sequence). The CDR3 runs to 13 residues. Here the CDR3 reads CSGATGTGTEAFF. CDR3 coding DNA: TGCAGTGGGGCTACAGGTACAGGAACTGAAGCTTTCTTT.

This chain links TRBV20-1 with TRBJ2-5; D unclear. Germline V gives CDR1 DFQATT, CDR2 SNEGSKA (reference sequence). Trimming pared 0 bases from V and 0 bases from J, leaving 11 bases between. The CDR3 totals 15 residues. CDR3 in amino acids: CSARDLIHHQETQYF. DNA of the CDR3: TGCAGTGCTAGAGATCTAATACACCACCAAGAGACCCAGTACTTC.

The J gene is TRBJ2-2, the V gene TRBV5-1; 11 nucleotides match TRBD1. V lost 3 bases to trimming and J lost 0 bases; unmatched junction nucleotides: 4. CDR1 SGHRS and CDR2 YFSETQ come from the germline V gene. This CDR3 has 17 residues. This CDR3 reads CASSSWTGGANTGELFF. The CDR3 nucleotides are TGCGCCAGCAGCTCTTGGACAGGGGGCGCGAACACCGGGGAGCTGTTTTTT.

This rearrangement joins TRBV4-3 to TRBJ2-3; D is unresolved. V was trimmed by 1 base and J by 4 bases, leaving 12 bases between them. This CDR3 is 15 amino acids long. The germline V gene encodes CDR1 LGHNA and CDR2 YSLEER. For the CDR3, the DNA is TGCGCCAGCAGCCAAGGGCCCATTCGTGCAGATACGCAGTATTTT. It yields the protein CASSQGPIRADTQYF.

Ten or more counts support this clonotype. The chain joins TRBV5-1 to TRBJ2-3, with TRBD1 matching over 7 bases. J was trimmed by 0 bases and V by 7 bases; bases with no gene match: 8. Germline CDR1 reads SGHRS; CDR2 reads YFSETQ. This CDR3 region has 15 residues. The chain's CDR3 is CASRPTGLSTDTQYF. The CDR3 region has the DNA TGCGCCAGCCGCCCGACAGGGCTTAGCACAGATACGCAGTATTTT.

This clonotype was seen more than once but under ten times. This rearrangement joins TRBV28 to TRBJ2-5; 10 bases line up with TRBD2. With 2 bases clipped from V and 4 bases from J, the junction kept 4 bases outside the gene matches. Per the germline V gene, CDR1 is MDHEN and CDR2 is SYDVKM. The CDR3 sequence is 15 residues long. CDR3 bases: TGTGCCAGCAGTTTACCCCGACTAGCGGGAGAGACCCAGTACTTC. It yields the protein CASSLPRLAGETQYF.

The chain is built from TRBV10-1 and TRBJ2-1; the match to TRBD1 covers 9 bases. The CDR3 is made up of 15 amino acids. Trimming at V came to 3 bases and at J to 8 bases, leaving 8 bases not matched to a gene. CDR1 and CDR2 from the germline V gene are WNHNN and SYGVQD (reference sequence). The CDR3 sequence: CASSEGGQGFDEQFF. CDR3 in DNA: TGCGCCAGCAGTGAAGGAGGACAGGGGTTCGATGAGCAGTTCTTC.

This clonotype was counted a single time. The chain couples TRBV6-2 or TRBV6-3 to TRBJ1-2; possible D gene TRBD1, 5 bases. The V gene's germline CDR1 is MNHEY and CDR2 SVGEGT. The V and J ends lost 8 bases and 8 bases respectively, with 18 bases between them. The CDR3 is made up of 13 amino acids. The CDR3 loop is CASRDRLDEGYTF. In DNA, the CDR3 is TGTGCCAGCCGGGACCGCCTTGATGAGGGCTACACCTTC.

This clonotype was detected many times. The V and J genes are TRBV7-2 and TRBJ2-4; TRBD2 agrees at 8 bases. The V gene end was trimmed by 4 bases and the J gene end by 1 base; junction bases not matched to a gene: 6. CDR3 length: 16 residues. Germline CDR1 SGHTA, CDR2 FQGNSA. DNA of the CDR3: TGTGCCAGCAGCTATTCGGGGGGGCGGGCCAAAAACATTCAGTACTTC. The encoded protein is CASSYSGGRAKNIQYF.